The 16 T cell receptor beta chains listed next were all sequenced from one sample in a study of beta chain features in type 1 diabetes. All of the isolated RNA was reverse transcribed, so expressed TCRB transcripts were sequenced. Method: immunoSEQ multiplex PCR; TCRdb's copy keeps in-frame clones and lacks some. The table lists about 400,000 clones, 10% to 15% of them singletons, with approximately 0.015% in the top ten. Sequencing was performed on naive CD4+ T cells from blood. The receptor source for this set is a man aged 18 to 29 in good health.

This clone has a handful of counts. The rearrangement uses TRBV7-2 and TRBJ2-5; TRBD2 matches at 11 bases. The CDR3 covers 18 residues. V gave up 4 bases and J gave up 2 bases; unmatched junction bases: 12. CDR1 is SGHTA and CDR2 is FQGNSA in the germline V gene. The CDR3 sequence: CASSSPRGGLAVQETQYF. CDR3 bases: TGTGCCAGCAGCTCCCCCCGGGGGGGACTAGCGGTTCAAGAGACCCAGTACTTC. The complete variable domain, with remaining parts taken from reference TRBV7-2 and TRBJ2-5, reads GAGVSQSPSNKVTEKGKDVELRCDPISGHTALYWYRQSLGQGLEFLIYFQGNSAPDKSGLPSDRFSAERTGGSVSTLTIQRTQQEDSAVYLCASSSPRGGLAVQETQYFGPGTRLLVL.

The chain links TRBV28 to TRBJ1-1; D remains ambiguous. This CDR3 region has 13 residues. Per the germline V gene, CDR1 is MDHEN and CDR2 is SYDVKM. V was cut by 8 bases and J by 1 base, with 11 bases left in between. The CDR3 here is CASAVGRNTEAFF. CDR3 nucleotides: TGTGCCAGCGCGGTCGGAAGGAACACTGAAGCTTTCTTT.

The chain recombines TRBV4-2 with TRBJ1-1; 7 bases match TRBD1. CDR1 and CDR2 (germline): LGHNA, YNFKEQ. V lost 3 bases and J lost 5; bases outside the gene matches: 12. This CDR3 comprises 16 residues. CDR3 nucleotide sequence: TGTGCCAGCAGCCAGGTGGGCCGACAGGGCGGAACTGAAGCTTTCTTT. This sequence encodes CASSQVGRQGGTEAFF.

The genes are TRBV5-1 and TRBJ2-3; 8 nucleotides match TRBD2. With V trimmed by 2 bases and J by 1 base, 6 bases remained unmatched. Germline assignment: CDR1 SGHRS and CDR2 YFSETQ. The CDR3 is made up of 16 amino acids. The DNA of the CDR3 is TGCGCCAGCAGCTTAATCGCGGGGGGTGGCACAGATACGCAGTATTTT. It yields the protein CASSLIAGGGTDTQYF. Together with reference TRBV5-1 and TRBJ2-3, the CDR3 gives the full variable domain: KAGVTQTPRYLIKTRGQQVTLSCSPISGHRSVSWYQQTPGQGLQFLFEYFSETQRNKGNFPGRFSGRQFSNSRSEMNVSTLELGDSALYLCASSLIAGGGTDTQYFGPGTRLTVL.

The CDR3: CASSPGTSDTGELFF. CDR3 nucleotide sequence: TGTGCCAGCAGTCCAGGGACTAGCGACACCGGGGAGCTGTTTTTT. This chain joins TRBV28 and TRBJ2-2, with 10 nucleotides matching TRBD2. The germline V gene encodes CDR1 MDHEN and CDR2 SYDVKM. With 5 bases clipped from V and 3 bases from J, the junction kept 3 bases outside the gene matches. The CDR3 is 15 amino acids.

V usage is TRBV5-6 and J usage is TRBJ1-1; 8 nucleotides match TRBD1. CDR3 length: 15 amino acids. The V and J ends lost 2 bases and 0 bases, in that order; junction bases with no gene match: 3. Looked up from germline, CDR1 is SGHDT and CDR2 is YYEEEE. This chain's CDR3 is CASSFGDRLNTEAFF. CDR3 in DNA: TGTGCCAGCAGCTTTGGGGACAGGCTGAACACTGAAGCTTTCTTT.

The chain has TRBV6-5 and TRBJ2-7; 12 bases line up with TRBD2. Trimming cost V 5 bases and J 6 bases; bases outside gene matches: 5. This CDR3 is 14 amino acids long. Germline CDR1 is MNHEY and CDR2 is SVGAGI. In nucleotides, the CDR3 is TGTGCCAGCAGTCGGGAACTAGCGGGAGGCGAGCAGTACTTC. Translated: CASSRELAGGEQYF.

The CDR3 coding sequence is TGTGCCAGCAGAATGGACAGGACAATATACAATGAGCAGTTCTTC. This encodes CASRMDRTIYNEQFF. The chain employs TRBV5-4 and TRBJ2-1; 7 nucleotides match TRBD1. With 5 bases clipped from V and 4 bases from J, the junction kept 9 bases outside the gene matches. CDR3 length: 15 amino acids. CDR1 and CDR2 from the germline V gene are SGHNT and YYREEE (reference sequence).

This clone showed up just a few times. The CDR3 loop reads CASSRDRDTEAFF. The CDR3, as DNA: TGTGCCAGCAGCCGGGACAGAGACACTGAAGCTTTCTTT. The chain has TRBV7-3 and TRBJ1-1; 7 nucleotides align to TRBD1. The V and J ends lost 5 bases and 3 bases, in that order; junction bases with no gene match: 3. The CDR3 covers 13 residues. The germline V gene has CDR1 SGHTA and CDR2 FQGTGA.

This clone was found a few times. This rearrangement joins TRBV18 to TRBJ1-2, with 11 bases that match TRBD1. The V and J ends lost 2 bases and 5 bases, in that order; junction bases with no gene match: 4. This CDR3 is 15 amino acids long. Germline lookup yields CDR1 KGHSH and CDR2 LQKENI. CDR3 region: CASSPGQGAGYGYTF. Written as DNA, the CDR3 is TGTGCCAGCTCACCAGGACAGGGGGCCGGGTATGGCTACACCTTC. Variable domain in full (rest from reference TRBV18 and TRBJ1-2): NAGVMQNPRHLVRRRGQEARLRCSPMKGHSHVYWYRQLPEEGLKFMVYLQKENIIDESGMPKERFSAEFPKEGPSILRIQQVVRGDSAAYFCASSPGQGAGYGYTFGSGTRLTVV.

This clone was counted between two and nine times. This chain joins TRBV7-2 and TRBJ1-4; no reliable D call. The V end lost 2 bases, the J end lost 0 bases, and 10 bases lay between the germline ends. Germline CDR1 is SGHTA and CDR2 is FQGNSA. The CDR3 contains 16 residues. The CDR3 bases are TGTGCCAGCAGCTTAAGACTTTCAACAACTAATGAAAAACTGTTTTTT. It is translated as CASSLRLSTTNEKLFF.

This clone was detected only a few times. The gene calls are TRBV6-1 and TRBJ2-2; TRBD1 matches at 12 bases. V shed 4 bases and J 7 bases; nucleotides not matched to a gene: 4. This CDR3 is built from 15 residues. The germline gives CDR1 MNHNS, CDR2 SASEGT. CDR3 protein: CASSAGTGGGGELFF. CDR3 in DNA: TGTGCCAGCAGTGCTGGGACAGGGGGCGGCGGGGAGCTGTTTTTT.

The rearrangement links TRBV6-4 to TRBJ1-5; D is perhaps TRBD1 (5 bases). Germline V gene data show CDR1 as MRHNA and CDR2 as SNTAGT. This CDR3 comprises 14 residues. V was trimmed by 3 bases and J by 7 bases, leaving 13 bases between them. CDR3 in amino acids: CASSEELGAQPQHF. CDR3 nucleotide sequence: TGTGCCAGCAGTGAAGAGTTAGGGGCGCAGCCCCAGCATTTT.

V gene TRBV5-4 combines with J gene TRBJ2-1, with D hard to call. The V gene's germline CDR1 is SGHNT and CDR2 YYREEE (reference sequence). V lost 2 bases, J lost 5 bases, and 5 bases lay in between. The CDR3 loop spans 12 amino acids. Here the CDR3 DNA reads TGTGCCAGCAGCTTTCAGGACAATGAGCAGTTCTTC. Its translation is CASSFQDNEQFF.

The genes are TRBV27 and TRBJ2-2, with D possibly matching TRBD1 (6 bases). Trimming took off 6 bases at V and 1 base at J, with 6 bases between the two ends. Germline V gene lookup returns CDR1 MNHEY and CDR2 SMNVEV (reference sequence). The CDR3 runs to 13 residues. CDR3 sequence (DNA): TGTGCCAGCAGGACAGGGAACACCGGGGAGCTGTTTTTT. It encodes CASRTGNTGELFF.

Only a few counts were recorded for this clone. The CDR3 sequence is CASSLVSGGAYEQFF. The CDR3 coding sequence is TGCGCCAGCAGCTTGGTTAGCGGGGGGGCTTATGAGCAGTTCTTC. The V gene is TRBV5-1, the J gene TRBJ2-1, with 11 nucleotides matching TRBD2. Germline V gives CDR1 SGHRS, CDR2 YFSETQ. The CDR3 runs 15 residues. J was trimmed by 8 bases and V by 0 bases; bases with no gene match: 4. Full variable domain (rest looked up from reference TRBV5-1 and TRBJ2-1): KAGVTQTPRYLIKTRGQQVTLSCSPISGHRSVSWYQQTPGQGLQFLFEYFSETQRNKGNFPGRFSGRQFSNSRSEMNVSTLELGDSALYLCASSLVSGGAYEQFFGPGTRLTVL.